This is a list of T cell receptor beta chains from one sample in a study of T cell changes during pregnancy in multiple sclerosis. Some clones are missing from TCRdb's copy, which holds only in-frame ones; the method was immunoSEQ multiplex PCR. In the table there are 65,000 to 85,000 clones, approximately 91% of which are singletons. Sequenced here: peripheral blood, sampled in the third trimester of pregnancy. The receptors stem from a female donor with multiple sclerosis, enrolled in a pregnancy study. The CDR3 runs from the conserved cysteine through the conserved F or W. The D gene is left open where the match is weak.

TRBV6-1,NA,CASSEQLNTGELFF
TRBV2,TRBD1,CASSGGGRGQDGYTF
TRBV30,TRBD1,CAWSGTGSYEQYF
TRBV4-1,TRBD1,CASSPRTGGVGEKLFF
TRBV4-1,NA,CASSHTGQGPFF
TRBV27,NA,CASSTGQRRDQPQHF
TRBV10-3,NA,CAISERARDSDTQYF
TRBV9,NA,CASSPGTSHGYTF
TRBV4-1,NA,CASSQGLGSIDTQYF
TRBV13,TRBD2,CASSNSSGYNEQFF
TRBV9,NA,CASSVPASGGAYEAFF
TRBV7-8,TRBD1,CASSTRTGLGYEQYF
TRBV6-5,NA,CASSYSHFRTEAFF
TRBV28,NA,CASSLRGYTNEKLFF
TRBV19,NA,CASSGPLGLVAFF
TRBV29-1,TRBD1,CSVPFGDRSGYYGYTF